These T cell receptor beta chains were read from a single sample in a study of cytomegalovirus exposure and HLA in healthy donors. Repertoires were generated with immunoSEQ multiplex PCR, while TCRdb's copy carries only in-frame clones and drops some. The sample lists around 120,000 clones, roughly 78% occurring once. The source material was PBMCs. These receptors all come from a woman aged 40 to 55 in good health and CMV-seronegative. Both conserved end residues are part of each CDR3. D genes are given only for firm matches. Expanded clones get a size class; other rows say once, few or many, or leave the size out.

d_gene: .
j_gene: TRBJ1-2
abundance: once
v_gene: TRBV28
CDR3aa: CASSPTWEPISSTNYGYTF
CDR3nt: TGTGCCAGCAGTCCCACGTGGGAGCCCATAAGTTCAACAAACTATGGCTACACCTTC

d_gene: .
j_gene: TRBJ2-7
abundance: few
v_gene: TRBV25-1
CDR3aa: CASSGTVYGEQYF
CDR3nt: TGTGCCAGCAGTGGTACAGTTTACGGTGAGCAGTACTTC

d_gene: .
j_gene: TRBJ2-7
abundance: .
v_gene: TRBV5-6
CDR3aa: CASSLVGSYEQYF
CDR3nt: TGTGCCAGCAGCTTGGTCGGGAGCTACGAGCAGTACTTC

d_gene: TRBD2
j_gene: TRBJ2-7
abundance: .
v_gene: TRBV7-2
CDR3aa: CASSRLAGAWEEQYF
CDR3nt: TGTGCCAGCAGCAGACTAGCGGGGGCCTGGGAGGAGCAGTACTTC

d_gene: TRBD1
j_gene: TRBJ2-3
abundance: .
v_gene: TRBV5-1
CDR3aa: CASSFGRGLDTDTQYF
CDR3nt: TGCGCCAGCAGCTTCGGCAGGGGGCTCGACACAGATACGCAGTATTTT

d_gene: TRBD1
j_gene: TRBJ1-2
abundance: .
v_gene: TRBV6-6
CDR3aa: CASSNTGGGYTF
CDR3nt: TGTGCCAGCAGTAACACAGGGGGTGGCTACACCTTC

d_gene: TRBD2
j_gene: TRBJ2-2
abundance: .
v_gene: TRBV9
CDR3aa: CASSVGLAGGRGVTGELFF
CDR3nt: TGTGCCAGCAGCGTGGGGCTAGCGGGAGGTCGGGGGGTGACCGGGGAGCTGTTTTTT

d_gene: TRBD1
j_gene: TRBJ1-1
abundance: .
v_gene: TRBV5-4
CDR3aa: CASSLVTGGLTEAFF
CDR3nt: TGTGCCAGCAGCTTGGTAACAGGGGGCCTCACTGAAGCTTTCTTT

d_gene: .
j_gene: TRBJ1-1
abundance: .
v_gene: TRBV5-6
CDR3aa: CASSFRGTEAFF
CDR3nt: TGTGCCAGCAGCTTTAGGGGAACTGAAGCTTTCTTT

d_gene: .
j_gene: TRBJ2-3
abundance: few
v_gene: TRBV7-2
CDR3aa: CASSSSSTDTQYF
CDR3nt: TGTGCCAGCAGCTCTTCTAGCACAGATACGCAGTATTTT

d_gene: TRBD2
j_gene: TRBJ2-7
abundance: .
v_gene: TRBV10-1
CDR3aa: CASGPGGSEGANEQYF
CDR3nt: TGCGCCAGCGGGCCCGGGGGGTCGGAGGGAGCAAACGAGCAGTACTTC

d_gene: TRBD1
j_gene: TRBJ1-1
abundance: .
v_gene: TRBV11-2
CDR3aa: CASSRSRTGEAFF
CDR3nt: TGTGCCAGCAGCCGAAGTAGGACAGGGGAAGCTTTCTTT

d_gene: .
j_gene: TRBJ2-7
abundance: few
v_gene: TRBV30
CDR3aa: CAWTWFGEQYF
CDR3nt: TGTGCCTGGACCTGGTTCGGGGAGCAGTACTTC

d_gene: TRBD2
j_gene: TRBJ2-5
abundance: .
v_gene: TRBV5-1
CDR3aa: CASSLAAGEETQYF
CDR3nt: TGCGCCAGCAGCTTGGCAGCGGGGGAGGAGACCCAGTACTTC

d_gene: .
j_gene: TRBJ2-7
abundance: .
v_gene: TRBV6-5
CDR3aa: CASSYSKEQAAPGQYF
CDR3nt: TGTGCCAGCAGTTACTCGAAGGAACAGGCTGCTCCAGGGCAGTACTTC

d_gene: .
j_gene: TRBJ2-6
abundance: .
v_gene: TRBV18
CDR3aa: CASSRGAGANVLTF
CDR3nt: TGTGCCAGCTCACGGGGAGCTGGGGCCAACGTCCTGACTTTC

d_gene: .
j_gene: TRBJ1-5
abundance: .
v_gene: TRBV6-6
CDR3aa: CASSYRGGDQPQHF
CDR3nt: TGTGCCAGCAGTTACAGGGGTGGCGATCAGCCCCAGCATTTT

d_gene: .
j_gene: TRBJ1-2
abundance: once
v_gene: TRBV27
CDR3aa: CASSRLTAPANYGYTF
CDR3nt: TGTGCCAGCAGTCGGTTGACAGCCCCAGCTAACTATGGCTACACCTTC

d_gene: TRBD1
j_gene: TRBJ1-2
abundance: .
v_gene: TRBV7-2
CDR3aa: CASSPGQGNYGYTF
CDR3nt: TGTGCCAGCAGCCCGGGACAGGGGAACTATGGCTACACCTTC

d_gene: TRBD1
j_gene: TRBJ2-7
abundance: .
v_gene: TRBV28
CDR3aa: CASSFGGFFIRTGLREQYF
CDR3nt: TGTGCCAGCAGTTTTGGGGGATTCTTCATCCGGACAGGGTTGAGGGAGCAGTACTTC

d_gene: .
j_gene: TRBJ2-6
abundance: .
v_gene: TRBV27
CDR3aa: CASRSLGANSGANVLTF
CDR3nt: TGTGCCAGCAGATCCCTAGGGGCCAACTCTGGGGCCAACGTCCTGACTTTC

d_gene: TRBD2
j_gene: TRBJ2-1
abundance: .
v_gene: TRBV5-6
CDR3aa: CASSLGAGGFRNEQFF
CDR3nt: TGTGCCAGCAGCTTGGGTGCGGGAGGGTTTCGGAATGAGCAGTTCTTC

d_gene: .
j_gene: TRBJ2-5
abundance: .
v_gene: TRBV27
CDR3aa: CASSLRRDREETQYF
CDR3nt: TGTGCCAGCAGTCTGCGGAGGGACAGAGAAGAGACCCAGTACTTC

d_gene: TRBD1
j_gene: TRBJ1-5
abundance: .
v_gene: TRBV19
CDR3aa: CASSILGQVNSNQPQHF
CDR3nt: TGTGCCAGTAGTATCCTCGGACAGGTTAATAGCAATCAGCCCCAGCATTTT

d_gene: .
j_gene: TRBJ2-6
abundance: .
v_gene: TRBV11-2
CDR3aa: CASSLDGDSGANVLTF
CDR3nt: TGTGCCAGCAGCTTAGACGGGGACTCTGGGGCCAACGTCCTGACTTTC

d_gene: TRBD2
j_gene: TRBJ2-5
abundance: .
v_gene: TRBV19
CDR3aa: CASSVGGEETQYF
CDR3nt: TGTGCCAGTAGTGTCGGGGGGGAAGAGACCCAGTACTTC

d_gene: TRBD1
j_gene: TRBJ2-2
abundance: .
v_gene: TRBV7-2
CDR3aa: CASRWQGAVTGELFF
CDR3nt: TGTGCCAGCAGGTGGCAGGGGGCTGTCACCGGGGAGCTGTTTTTT

d_gene: .
j_gene: TRBJ1-5
abundance: .
v_gene: TRBV6-1
CDR3aa: CASSERGNQPQHF
CDR3nt: TGTGCCAGCAGTGAGCGGGGAAATCAGCCCCAGCATTTT

d_gene: .
j_gene: TRBJ2-2
abundance: .
v_gene: TRBV4-1
CDR3aa: CASSQGPIPRGTGELFF
CDR3nt: TGCGCCAGCAGCCAAGGACCCATTCCCCGGGGCACCGGGGAGCTGTTTTTT

d_gene: .
j_gene: TRBJ1-4
abundance: .
v_gene: TRBV2
CDR3aa: CASRRQGEKLFF
CDR3nt: TGTGCCAGCAGACGCCAGGGAGAAAAACTGTTTTTT

d_gene: TRBD1
j_gene: TRBJ1-2
abundance: .
v_gene: TRBV7-2
CDR3aa: CASSRLRGLVSGYTF
CDR3nt: TGTGCCAGCAGCCGCCTGAGGGGGCTCGTCTCTGGCTACACCTTC

d_gene: .
j_gene: TRBJ2-5
abundance: .
v_gene: TRBV7-9
CDR3aa: CASSLARPRRETQYF
CDR3nt: TGTGCCAGCAGTCTTGCCAGGCCAAGACGAGAGACCCAGTACTTC

d_gene: .
j_gene: TRBJ1-2
abundance: .
v_gene: TRBV4-1
CDR3aa: CASSQEPGDYGYTF
CDR3nt: TGCGCCAGCAGCCAAGAACCGGGGGACTATGGCTACACCTTC

d_gene: TRBD1
j_gene: TRBJ2-7
abundance: .
v_gene: TRBV4-3
CDR3aa: CASSQEEDRSFEVYEQYF
CDR3nt: TGCGCCAGCAGCCAAGAAGAGGACAGGTCTTTTGAGGTCTACGAGCAGTACTTC

d_gene: .
j_gene: TRBJ2-7
abundance: once
v_gene: TRBV5-1
CDR3aa: CASSLATGPYEQYF
CDR3nt: TGCGCCAGCAGCTTGGCGACAGGTCCCTACGAGCAGTACTTC

d_gene: .
j_gene: TRBJ2-2
abundance: .
v_gene: TRBV27
CDR3aa: CASSNPTGTGTGELFF
CDR3nt: TGTGCCAGCAGTAACCCCACAGGGACGGGCACCGGGGAGCTGTTTTTT

d_gene: .
j_gene: TRBJ2-1
abundance: .
v_gene: TRBV7-9
CDR3aa: CASSPGGSDPMFF
CDR3nt: TGTGCCAGCAGCCCCGGAGGGTCGGACCCCATGTTCTTC

d_gene: .
j_gene: TRBJ1-1
abundance: .
v_gene: TRBV5-1
CDR3aa: CASSLEGTANTEAFF
CDR3nt: TGCGCCAGCAGCTTGGAAGGGACTGCGAACACTGAAGCTTTCTTT

d_gene: TRBD2
j_gene: TRBJ2-1
abundance: .
v_gene: TRBV7-9
CDR3aa: CSSSLQRTSGLWGEQFF
CDR3nt: TGTTCCAGCAGCTTACAAAGGACTAGCGGCCTTTGGGGTGAGCAGTTCTTC

d_gene: TRBD1
j_gene: TRBJ1-5
abundance: .
v_gene: TRBV6-1
CDR3aa: CASSARGQEMGYSNQPQHF
CDR3nt: TGTGCCAGCAGTGCCCGCGGACAGGAGATGGGGTATAGCAATCAGCCCCAGCATTTT

d_gene: .
j_gene: TRBJ2-1
abundance: .
v_gene: TRBV30
CDR3aa: CAWSEAILGNEQFF
CDR3nt: TGTGCCTGGAGTGAAGCTATCCTAGGCAATGAGCAGTTCTTC

d_gene: .
j_gene: TRBJ2-2
abundance: once
v_gene: TRBV5-1
CDR3aa: CASSFSGGGSTGELFF
CDR3nt: TGCGCCAGCAGCTTTTCTGGTGGGGGGTCCACCGGGGAGCTGTTTTTT

d_gene: .
j_gene: TRBJ2-3
abundance: .
v_gene: TRBV6-5
CDR3aa: CASSYAGTDTQYF
CDR3nt: TGTGCCAGCAGTTACGCGGGAACAGATACGCAGTATTTT

d_gene: TRBD1
j_gene: TRBJ2-1
abundance: .
v_gene: TRBV11-3
CDR3aa: CASSSQGAYNEQFF
CDR3nt: TGTGCCAGCAGCTCCCAGGGGGCCTACAATGAGCAGTTCTTC

d_gene: TRBD1
j_gene: TRBJ1-1
abundance: .
v_gene: TRBV2
CDR3aa: CASRGQGNTEAFF
CDR3nt: TGTGCCAGCAGGGGACAGGGGAACACTGAAGCTTTCTTT

d_gene: TRBD1
j_gene: TRBJ2-1
abundance: .
v_gene: TRBV11-2
CDR3aa: CASSSTGDNEQFF
CDR3nt: TGTGCCAGCAGCTCGACAGGGGACAATGAGCAGTTCTTC

d_gene: .
j_gene: TRBJ1-5
abundance: .
v_gene: TRBV19
CDR3aa: CASSIDRNGWYSNQPQHF
CDR3nt: TGTGCCAGTAGTATAGATCGAAACGGGTGGTATAGCAATCAGCCCCAGCATTTT

d_gene: .
j_gene: TRBJ2-7
abundance: once
v_gene: TRBV9
CDR3aa: CASSPRTNSYEQYF
CDR3nt: TGTGCCAGCAGCCCTCGGACTAACTCCTACGAGCAGTACTTC

d_gene: .
j_gene: TRBJ1-1
abundance: .
v_gene: TRBV5-1
CDR3aa: CASRLLMTAEAFF
CDR3nt: TGCGCCAGCCGCCTACTGATGACAGCTGAAGCTTTCTTT

d_gene: TRBD2
j_gene: TRBJ2-7
abundance: .
v_gene: TRBV7-2
CDR3aa: CASSHPLAGVGVYEQYF
CDR3nt: TGTGCCAGCAGCCACCCGTTAGCGGGAGTTGGTGTCTACGAGCAGTACTTC

d_gene: TRBD1
j_gene: TRBJ1-4
abundance: .
v_gene: TRBV10-2
CDR3aa: CASSETGGDEKLFF
CDR3nt: TGCGCCAGCAGTGAGACAGGGGGAGATGAAAAACTGTTCTTT

d_gene: TRBD1
j_gene: TRBJ1-6
abundance: .
v_gene: TRBV5-6
CDR3aa: CASSLRHRGGSPLHF
CDR3nt: TGTGCCAGCAGCTTGAGACACAGGGGAGGTTCACCCCTCCACTTT

d_gene: .
j_gene: TRBJ1-1
abundance: few
v_gene: TRBV5-1
CDR3aa: CASSFGTAPYEAFF
CDR3nt: TGCGCCAGCAGCTTCGGCACAGCCCCATATGAAGCTTTCTTT